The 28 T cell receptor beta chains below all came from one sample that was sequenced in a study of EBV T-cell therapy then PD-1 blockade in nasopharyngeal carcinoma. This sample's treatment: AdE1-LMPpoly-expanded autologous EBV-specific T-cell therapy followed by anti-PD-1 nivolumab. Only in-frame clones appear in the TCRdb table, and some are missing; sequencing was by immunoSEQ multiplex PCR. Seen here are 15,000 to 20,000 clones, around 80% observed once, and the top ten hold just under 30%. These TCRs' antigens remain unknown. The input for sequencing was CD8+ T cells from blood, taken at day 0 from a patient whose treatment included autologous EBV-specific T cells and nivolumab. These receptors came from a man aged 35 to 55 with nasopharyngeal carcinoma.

CDR3 bases: TGTGCCACCAGCAGAGATAGGGGCAGGGGGACTGAAAAACTGTTTTTT. Protein product: CATSRDRGRGTEKLFF. The V and J genes are TRBV15 and TRBJ1-4; 7 bases agree with TRBD1. V was clipped by 0 bases and J by 7 bases; unmatched bases: 8. The CDR3 consists of 16 residues. The V gene's germline CDR1 is LNHNV and CDR2 YYDKDF (reference sequence).

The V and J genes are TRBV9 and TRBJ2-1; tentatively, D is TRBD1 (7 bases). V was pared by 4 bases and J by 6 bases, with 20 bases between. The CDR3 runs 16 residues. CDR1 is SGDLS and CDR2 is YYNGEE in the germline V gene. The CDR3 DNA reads TGTGCCAGCAGCCTAACAGGGGACTCTATAGGCAATGAGCAGTTCTTC. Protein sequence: CASSLTGDSIGNEQFF.

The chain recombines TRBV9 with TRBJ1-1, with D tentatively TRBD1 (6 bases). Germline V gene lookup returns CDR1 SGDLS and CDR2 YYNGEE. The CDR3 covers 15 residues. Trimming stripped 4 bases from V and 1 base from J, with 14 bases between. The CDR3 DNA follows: TGTGCCAGCAGCCTCGGGGGGGCAACGAACACTGAAGCTTTCTTT. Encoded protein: CASSLGGATNTEAFF.

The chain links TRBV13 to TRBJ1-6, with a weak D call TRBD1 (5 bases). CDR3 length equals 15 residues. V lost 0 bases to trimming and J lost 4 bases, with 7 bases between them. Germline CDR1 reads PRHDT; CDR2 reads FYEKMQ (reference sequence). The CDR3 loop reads CASSLGGRYNSPLHF. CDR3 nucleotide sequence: TGTGCCAGCAGCTTAGGGGGACGGTATAATTCACCCCTCCACTTT. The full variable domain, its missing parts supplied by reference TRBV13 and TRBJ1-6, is AAGVIQSPRHLIKEKRETATLKCYPIPRHDTVYWYQQGPGQDPQFLISFYEKMQSDKGSIPDRFSAQQFSDYHSELNMSSLELGDSALYFCASSLGGRYNSPLHFGNGTRLTVT.

CDR3 in amino acids: CASSQDWLSGNTIYF. The CDR3 coding sequence is TGCGCCAGCAGCCAAGATTGGCTCTCTGGAAACACCATATATTTT. This chain uses TRBV4-3 with TRBJ1-3; D ambiguous. The germline V gene has CDR1 LGHNA and CDR2 YSLEER. The ends were cut back, 0 bases at V and 0 bases at J, with 6 bases in the middle. The CDR3 totals 15 residues.

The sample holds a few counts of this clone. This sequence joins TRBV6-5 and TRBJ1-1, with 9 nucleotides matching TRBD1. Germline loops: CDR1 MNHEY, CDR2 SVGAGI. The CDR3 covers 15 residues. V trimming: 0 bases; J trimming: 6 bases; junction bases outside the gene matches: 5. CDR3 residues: CASSYSGTGKAEAFF. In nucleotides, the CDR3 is TGTGCCAGCAGTTACTCAGGGACAGGGAAGGCTGAAGCTTTCTTT.

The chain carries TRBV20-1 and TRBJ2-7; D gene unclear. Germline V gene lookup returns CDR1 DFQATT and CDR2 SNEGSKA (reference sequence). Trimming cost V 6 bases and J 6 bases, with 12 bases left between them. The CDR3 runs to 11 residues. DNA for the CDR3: TGCAGTGCCCCCTGGGCCGGCGAGCAGTACTTC. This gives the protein CSAPWAGEQYF.

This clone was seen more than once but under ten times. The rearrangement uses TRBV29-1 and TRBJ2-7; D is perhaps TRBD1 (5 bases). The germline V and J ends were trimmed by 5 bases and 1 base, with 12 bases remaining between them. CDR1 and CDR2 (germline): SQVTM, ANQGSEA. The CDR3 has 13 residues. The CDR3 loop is CSVKNTGSYEQYF. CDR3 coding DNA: TGCAGCGTTAAAAACACAGGTTCCTACGAGCAGTACTTC.

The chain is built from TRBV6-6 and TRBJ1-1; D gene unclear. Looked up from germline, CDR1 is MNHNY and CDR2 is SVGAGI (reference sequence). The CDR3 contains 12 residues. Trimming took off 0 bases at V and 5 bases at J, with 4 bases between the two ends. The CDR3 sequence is CASSYSITEAFF. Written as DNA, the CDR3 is TGTGCCAGCAGTTACTCTATTACTGAAGCTTTCTTT.

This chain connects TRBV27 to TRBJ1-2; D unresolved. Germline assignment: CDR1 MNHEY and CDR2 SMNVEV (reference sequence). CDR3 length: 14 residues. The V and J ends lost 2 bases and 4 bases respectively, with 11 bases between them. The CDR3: CASSLGPGRYGYTF. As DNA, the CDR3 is TGTGCCAGCAGTTTAGGTCCAGGCCGCTATGGCTACACCTTC.

CDR3 nucleotides: TGTGCCAGCAGCGACTCAGCCCATGAGCAGTTCTTC. Translated, it gives CASSDSAHEQFF. The chain combines TRBV9 with TRBJ2-1, with D uncertain. Germline V CDR1 and CDR2: SGDLS, YYNGEE. V was shortened by 3 bases and J by 8 bases, with 9 bases between the two germline ends. The CDR3 length is 12 residues. Filled out from reference TRBV9 and TRBJ2-1, the complete variable domain reads DSGVTQTPKHLITATGQRVTLRCSPRSGDLSVYWYQQSLDQGLQFLIQYYNGEERAKGNILERFSAQQFPDLHSELNLSSLELGDSALYFCASSDSAHEQFFGPGTRLTVL.

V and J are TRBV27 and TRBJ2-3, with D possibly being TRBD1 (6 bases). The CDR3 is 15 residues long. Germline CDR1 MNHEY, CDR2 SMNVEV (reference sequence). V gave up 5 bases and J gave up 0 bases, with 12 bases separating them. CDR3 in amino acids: CASSAWTASTDTQYF. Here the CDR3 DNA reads TGTGCCAGCAGTGCCTGGACAGCTAGCACAGATACGCAGTATTTT.

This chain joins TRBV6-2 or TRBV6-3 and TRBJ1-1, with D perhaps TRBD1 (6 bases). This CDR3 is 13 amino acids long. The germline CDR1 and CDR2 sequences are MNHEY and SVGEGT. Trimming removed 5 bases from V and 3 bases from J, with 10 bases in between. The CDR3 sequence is CASSTQGHTEAFF. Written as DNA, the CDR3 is TGTGCCAGCAGTACACAGGGACACACTGAAGCTTTCTTT.

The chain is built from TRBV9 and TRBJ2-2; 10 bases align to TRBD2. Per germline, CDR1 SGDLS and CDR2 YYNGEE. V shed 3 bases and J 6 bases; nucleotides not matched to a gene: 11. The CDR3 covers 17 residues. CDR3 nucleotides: TGTGCCAGCAGCGCCTCACTAGGGACTAGCGTTGCCGGGGAGCTGTTTTTT. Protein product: CASSASLGTSVAGELFF.

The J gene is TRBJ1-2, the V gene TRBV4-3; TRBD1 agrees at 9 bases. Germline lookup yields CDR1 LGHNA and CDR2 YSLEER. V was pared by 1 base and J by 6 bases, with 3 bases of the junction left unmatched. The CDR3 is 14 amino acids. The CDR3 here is CASSQVWTGDGYTF. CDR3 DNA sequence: TGCGCCAGCAGCCAAGTTTGGACAGGGGATGGCTACACCTTC.

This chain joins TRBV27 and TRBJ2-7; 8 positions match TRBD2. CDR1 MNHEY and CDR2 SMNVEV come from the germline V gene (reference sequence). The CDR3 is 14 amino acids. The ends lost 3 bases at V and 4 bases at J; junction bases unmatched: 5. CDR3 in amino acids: CASSLSGGIYEQYF. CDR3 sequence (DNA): TGTGCCAGCAGTTTGAGCGGGGGAATATACGAGCAGTACTTC.

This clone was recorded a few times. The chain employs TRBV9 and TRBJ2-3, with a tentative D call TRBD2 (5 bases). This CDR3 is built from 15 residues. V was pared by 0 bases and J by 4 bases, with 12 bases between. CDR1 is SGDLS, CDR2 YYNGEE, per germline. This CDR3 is CASSVVAEGADTQYF. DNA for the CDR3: TGTGCCAGCAGCGTAGTTGCCGAGGGTGCAGATACGCAGTATTTT.

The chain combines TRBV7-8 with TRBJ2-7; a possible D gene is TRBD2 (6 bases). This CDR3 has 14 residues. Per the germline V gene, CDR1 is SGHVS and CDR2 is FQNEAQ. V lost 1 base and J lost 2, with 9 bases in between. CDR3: CASSLEEGPYEQYF. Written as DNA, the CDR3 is TGTGCCAGCAGCTTAGAGGAGGGGCCCTACGAGCAGTACTTC.

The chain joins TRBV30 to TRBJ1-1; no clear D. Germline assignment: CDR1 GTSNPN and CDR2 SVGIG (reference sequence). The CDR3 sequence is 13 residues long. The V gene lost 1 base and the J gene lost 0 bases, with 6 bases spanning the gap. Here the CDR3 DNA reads TGTGCCTGGAGTGCGGGGATGAACACTGAAGCTTTCTTT. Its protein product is CAWSAGMNTEAFF.

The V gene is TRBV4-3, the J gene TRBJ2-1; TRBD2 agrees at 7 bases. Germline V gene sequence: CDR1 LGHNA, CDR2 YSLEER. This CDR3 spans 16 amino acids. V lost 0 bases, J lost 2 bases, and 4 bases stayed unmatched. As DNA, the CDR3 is TGCGCCAGCAGCCAAGATCGGGGGGAACCCTACAATGAGCAGTTCTTC. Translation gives CASSQDRGEPYNEQFF.

For the CDR3, the DNA is TGTGCCAGCAGTTTATGGCCAGGGGACGAGCAGTACTTC. This gives the protein CASSLWPGDEQYF. The chain employs TRBV27 and TRBJ2-7, with TRBD1 as a possible D gene (6 bases). The CDR3 is 13 amino acids. Looked up from germline, CDR1 is MNHEY and CDR2 is SMNVEV (reference sequence). Deletions cut 1 base from V and 5 bases from J, with 9 bases between.

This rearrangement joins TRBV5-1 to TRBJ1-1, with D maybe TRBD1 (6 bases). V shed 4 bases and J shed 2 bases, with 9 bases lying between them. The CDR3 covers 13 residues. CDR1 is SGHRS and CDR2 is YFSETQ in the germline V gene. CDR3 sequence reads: CASSGDINTEAFF. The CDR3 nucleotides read TGCGCCAGCAGCGGGGACATAAACACTGAAGCTTTCTTT.

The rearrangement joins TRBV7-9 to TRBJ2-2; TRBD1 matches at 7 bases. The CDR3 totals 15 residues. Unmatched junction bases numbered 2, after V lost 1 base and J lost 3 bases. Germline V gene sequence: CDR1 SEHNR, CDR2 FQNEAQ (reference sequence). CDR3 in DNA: TGTGCCAGCAGCTTAGAAGGGGGCTACACCGGGGAGCTGTTTTTT. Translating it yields CASSLEGGYTGELFF.

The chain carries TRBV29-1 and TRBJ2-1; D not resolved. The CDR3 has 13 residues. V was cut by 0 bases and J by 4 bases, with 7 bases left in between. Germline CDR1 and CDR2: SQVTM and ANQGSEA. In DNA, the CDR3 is TGCAGCGTTGAAGAAGGCACTTACAATGAGCAGTTCTTC. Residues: CSVEEGTYNEQFF.

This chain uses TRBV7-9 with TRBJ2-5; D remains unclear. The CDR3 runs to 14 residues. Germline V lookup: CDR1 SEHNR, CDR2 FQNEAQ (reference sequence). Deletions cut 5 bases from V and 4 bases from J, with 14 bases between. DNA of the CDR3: TGTGCCAGCAGCCCTCCCGGGTTTGGAGAGACCCAGTACTTC. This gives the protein CASSPPGFGETQYF.

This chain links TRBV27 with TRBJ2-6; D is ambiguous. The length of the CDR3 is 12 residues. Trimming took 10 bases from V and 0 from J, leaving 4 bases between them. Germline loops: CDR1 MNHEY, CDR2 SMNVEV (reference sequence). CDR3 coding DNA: TGTGCCACCAACTCTGGGGCCAACGTCCTGACTTTC. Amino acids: CATNSGANVLTF.

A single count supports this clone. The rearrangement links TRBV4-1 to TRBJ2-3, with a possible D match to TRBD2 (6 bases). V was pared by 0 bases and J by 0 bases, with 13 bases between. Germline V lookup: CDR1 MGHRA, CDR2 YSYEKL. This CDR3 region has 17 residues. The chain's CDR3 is CASSQDPAGPSTDTQYF. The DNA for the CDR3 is TGCGCCAGCAGCCAAGATCCCGCGGGGCCCAGCACAGATACGCAGTATTTT.

The CDR3 sequence: CASSKGQGLGRYEQYF. CDR3 coding DNA: TGTGCCAGCAGCAAGGGACAGGGATTGGGTCGATACGAGCAGTACTTC. The chain couples TRBV21-1 to TRBJ2-7; the table's D call, TRBD1, has no DNA check behind it. TRBV21-1 is a pseudogene. CDR3 size: 16 residues.